These 10 T cell receptor beta chains originate from one sample sequenced in a study of TIL therapy for anti-PD-1-resistant metastatic lung cancer. Sample time point: pre-treatment sample, taken before nivolumab and TIL therapy. Tumor tissue came from excised metastases, mostly pleural nodules or supraclavicular lymph nodes. Sequencing used immunoSEQ v3. The table came from immunoSEQ multiplex PCR; TCRdb's copy has only in-frame clones and leaves some out. Among tens of thousands of clones, over 65% were seen once, and the ten largest hold approximately 5.6%. The starting material was tumor tissue, obtained at baseline. The receptors derive from a person between 25 and 80 years old with non-small cell lung cancer.

In its sample, this clone was seen once. The chain joins TRBV7-9 to TRBJ2-6, with D perhaps being TRBD1 or TRBD2 (5 bases each). V lost 3 bases, J lost 2 bases, and 11 bases lay in between. The CDR3 runs 16 residues. Germline-derived CDR1 and CDR2 are SEHNR and FQNEAQ (reference sequence). For the CDR3, the DNA is TGTGCCAGCAGCTTTGAGAGGGGCACTGGGGCCAACGTCCTGACTTTC. It yields the protein CASSFERGTGANVLTF.

This clone has more than one count but fewer than ten. The rearrangement joins TRBV11-3 to TRBJ1-1; D uncertain. The CDR3 extends over 14 amino acids. Germline lookup yields CDR1 SGHNT and CDR2 YENEEA. With 1 base removed from V and 4 bases from J, the gap between germline ends came to 10 bases. This CDR3 is CASSLGGWGTEAFF. The DNA of the CDR3 is TGTGCCAGCAGCTTAGGAGGATGGGGCACTGAAGCTTTCTTT.

There are a few counts of this clone. The rearrangement links TRBV7-2 to TRBJ1-2; D remains unclear. This CDR3 is 11 amino acids long. The germline V gene encodes CDR1 SGHTA and CDR2 FQGNSA. V gave up 4 bases and J gave up 8 bases, with 8 bases separating them. CDR3 sequence reads: CASSSLRGYTF. The CDR3 bases are TGTGCCAGCAGCTCTCTCCGGGGCTACACCTTC.

V gene TRBV4-2 combines with J gene TRBJ2-3, with TRBD2 matching over 10 bases. The CDR3 consists of 18 residues. CDR1 and CDR2 (germline): LGHNA, YNFKEQ. V lost 1 base and J lost 0; bases outside the gene matches: 7. CDR3 region: CASSQVRTSGTSTDTQYF. The CDR3 DNA follows: TGTGCCAGCAGCCAAGTTCGGACTAGCGGTACTAGCACAGATACGCAGTATTTT.

This chain links TRBV9 with TRBJ2-5; D not resolved. Trimming took off 3 bases at V and 5 bases at J, with 14 bases between the two ends. CDR3 length: 14 amino acids. The germline gives CDR1 SGDLS, CDR2 YYNGEE. The CDR3 nucleotides read TGTGCCAGCAGCGAGTCCCGCATGACGGAGACCCAGTACTTC. The encoded protein is CASSESRMTETQYF.

The gene calls are TRBV28 and TRBJ2-1; the match to TRBD2 covers 9 bases. This CDR3 comprises 12 residues. Germline V lookup: CDR1 MDHEN, CDR2 SYDVKM. The ends lost 2 bases at V and 10 bases at J; junction bases unmatched: 0. The DNA of the CDR3 is TGTGCCAGCAGTTTAAGCGGGGGGGAGCAGTTCTTC. Its protein product is CASSLSGGEQFF. The variable domain in full, completed from reference TRBV28 and TRBJ2-1, reads DVKVTQSSRYLVKRTGEKVFLECVQDMDHENMFWYRQDPGLGLRLIYFSYDVKMKEKGDIPEGYSVSREKKERFSLILESASTNQTSMYLCASSLSGGEQFFGPGTRLTVL.

This clone showed up just once. The CDR3 loop reads CASSEAFSGISTDTQYF. CDR3 bases: TGTGCCAGCAGTGAAGCGTTTAGCGGCATAAGCACAGATACGCAGTATTTT. This rearrangement joins TRBV2 to TRBJ2-3; D possibly corresponds to TRBD2 (6 bases). V was shortened by 0 bases and J by 0 bases, with 13 bases between the two germline ends. Per the germline V gene, CDR1 is SNHLY and CDR2 is FYNNEI. The CDR3 covers 17 residues.

The chain links TRBV7-9 to TRBJ2-7; 7 positions agree with TRBD1. The germline V gene encodes CDR1 SEHNR and CDR2 FQNEAQ (reference sequence). The ends lost 5 bases at V and 4 bases at J; junction bases unmatched: 11. This CDR3 is built from 15 residues. The CDR3, as DNA: TGTGCCAGCAGCCATAGTAGCAGGGGGAATTACGAGCAGTACTTC. Protein: CASSHSSRGNYEQYF. Combining the CDR3 with reference TRBV7-9 and TRBJ2-7 gives the whole variable domain DTGVSQNPRHKITKRGQNVTFRCDPISEHNRLYWYRQTLGQGPEFLTYFQNEAQLEKSRLLSDRFSAERPKGSFSTLEIQRTEQGDSAMYLCASSHSSRGNYEQYFGPGTRLTVT.

The chain has TRBV29-1 and TRBJ2-2; TRBD2 matches 7 bases. The CDR3 contains 13 residues. Looked up from germline, CDR1 is SQVTM and CDR2 is ANQGSEA. V trimming: 4 bases; J trimming: 1 base; junction bases outside the gene matches: 0. The chain's CDR3 is CSVASGNTGELFF. CDR3 DNA: TGCAGCGTTGCTAGCGGGAACACCGGGGAGCTGTTTTTT.

V gene TRBV5-1 combines with J gene TRBJ2-7; 11 positions agree with TRBD2. Germline CDR1 SGHRS, CDR2 YFSETQ. With V trimmed by 0 bases and J by 0 bases, 8 bases remained unmatched. This CDR3 has 18 residues. The CDR3: CASSLGLAGGPSSYEQYF. The CDR3 bases are TGCGCCAGCAGCTTGGGGCTAGCGGGAGGTCCCAGCTCCTACGAGCAGTACTTC.